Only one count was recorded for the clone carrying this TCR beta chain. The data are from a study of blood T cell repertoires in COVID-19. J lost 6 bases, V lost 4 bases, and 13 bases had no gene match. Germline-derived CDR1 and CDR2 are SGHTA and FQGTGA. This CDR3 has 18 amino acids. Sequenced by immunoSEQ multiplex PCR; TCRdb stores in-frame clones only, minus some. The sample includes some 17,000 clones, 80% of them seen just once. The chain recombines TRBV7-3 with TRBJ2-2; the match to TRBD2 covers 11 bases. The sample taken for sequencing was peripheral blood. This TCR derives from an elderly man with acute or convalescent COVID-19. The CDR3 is CASSSTGTSGSKAGELFF. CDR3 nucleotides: TGTGCCAGCAGCTCGACCGGGACTAGCGGCTCCAAGGCCGGGGAGCTGTTTTTT.